The next 14 T cell receptor beta chains were all read from a single sample in a study of T cells in Graves' hyperthyroidism and ophthalmopathy. RNA transcripts provided the source from which TCR beta CDR3 regions were amplified. Carried out on the TCR CDR3, a first-round RT-PCR used the HTBI primer set. Via MiXCR, TCRdb re-called the multiplex PCR reads, giving one row per CDR3 protein. The sample lists some 550,000 distinct CDR3 sequences; more than 15% were seen once. Sequencing input: blood. Every receptor here comes from a woman aged 35 to 49 with Graves' ophthalmopathy.

This chain joins TRBV24-1 and TRBJ2-3, with TRBD1 matching over 7 bases. The V and J ends lost 2 bases and 3 bases, in that order; junction bases with no gene match: 7. This CDR3 comprises 16 residues. Per germline, CDR1 KGHDR and CDR2 SFDVKD. Written as DNA, the CDR3 is TGTGCCACCAGTGATTCCTTGACAGGGTGGACAGATACGCAGTATTTT. It translates to CATSDSLTGWTDTQYF.

In its sample, this clonotype was seen many times. The gene calls are TRBV20-1 and TRBJ2-1; D is unclear. Germline V gene lookup returns CDR1 DFQATT and CDR2 SNEGSKA (reference sequence). This CDR3 has 11 residues. The V end lost 3 bases, the J end lost 5 bases, and 5 bases lay between the germline ends. Here the CDR3 DNA reads TGCAGTGCTAGTAAGCACAATGAGCAGTTCTTC. Protein product: CSASKHNEQFF.

The table lists this clonotype with a few counts. The chain has TRBV19 and TRBJ2-1; 7 bases align to TRBD2. With 1 base clipped from V and 8 bases from J, the junction kept 17 bases outside the gene matches. Germline lookup yields CDR1 LNHDA and CDR2 SQIVND (reference sequence). The length of the CDR3 is 18 residues. In DNA, the CDR3 is TGTGCCAGTAGTATAGGGGGGGGACTTTATATCCCTACCCATGAGCAGTTCTTC. It encodes CASSIGGGLYIPTHEQFF.

This clonotype was recorded many times. This chain connects TRBV7-9 to TRBJ2-3; a weak D match, TRBD2 (5 bases). The CDR3 is made up of 13 amino acids. Trimming pared 7 bases from V and 5 bases from J, leaving 13 bases between. Per germline, CDR1 SEHNR and CDR2 FQNEAQ (reference sequence). DNA for the CDR3: TGTGCCAGCAATCCTATGGAGGTAGATACGCAGTATTTT. Translated, it gives CASNPMEVDTQYF.

This clonotype has only a few counts. The chain joins TRBV28 to TRBJ2-2, with TRBD1 matching over 8 bases. This CDR3 is 15 amino acids long. J lost 13 bases, V lost 4 bases, and 14 bases had no gene match. CDR1 MDHEN and CDR2 SYDVKM come from the germline V gene. CDR3 bases: TGTGCCAGCAGTTCGGGACAGGTGTATGAAAACCGGCTGTTTTTT. It encodes CASSSGQVYENRLFF.

The V and J genes are TRBV2 and TRBJ2-7; 9 nucleotides agree with TRBD1. Looked up from germline, CDR1 is SNHLY and CDR2 is FYNNEI. CDR3 length: 14 amino acids. Trimming took 5 bases from V and 2 from J; bases not matched to a gene: 4. The CDR3 nucleotides are TGTGCCAGCAGTTTTTGGGACAGGGCCTACGAGCAGTACTTC. It yields the protein CASSFWDRAYEQYF.

This clonotype has a count of ten or more. This chain connects TRBV6-1 to TRBJ2-7; 9 nucleotides align to TRBD1. The CDR3 is 13 amino acids. With 5 bases clipped from V and 6 bases from J, the junction kept 5 bases outside the gene matches. Germline V lookup: CDR1 MNHNS, CDR2 SASEGT. The CDR3 nucleotides read TGTGCCAGCAGTCCGAGGACAGGGGCCGAGCAGTACTTC. This translates into CASSPRTGAEQYF.

The chain combines TRBV3-1 with TRBJ2-4; D call uncertain. V lost 1 base, J lost 3 bases, and 4 bases lay in between. This CDR3 contains 13 residues. Germline V gives CDR1 LGHDT, CDR2 YNNKEL (reference sequence). The CDR3, as DNA: TGTGCCAGCAGCCAAGCAGTCAAAAACATTCAGTACTTC. Protein product: CASSQAVKNIQYF.

This clonotype was counted ten times or more. The rearrangement uses TRBV7-9 and TRBJ1-2, with D unclear. CDR1 and CDR2 from the germline V gene are SEHNR and FQNEAQ (reference sequence). CDR3 length: 15 amino acids. Trimming took 0 bases from V and 0 from J, leaving 8 bases between them. The CDR3: CASSLAWATNYGYTF. In nucleotides, the CDR3 is TGTGCCAGCAGCTTAGCTTGGGCGACTAACTATGGCTACACCTTC.

This chain connects TRBV7-2 to TRBJ1-5; D not resolved. The CDR3 spans 15 residues. CDR1 and CDR2 (germline): SGHTA, FQGNSA. V shed 1 base and J shed 0 bases, with 7 bases lying between them. CDR3 DNA sequence: TGTGCCAGCAGCTTAGGACGGAGTAGCAATCAGCCCCAGCATTTT. It translates to CASSLGRSSNQPQHF.

V gene TRBV7-9 combines with J gene TRBJ2-2; no definite D call. CDR1 SEHNR and CDR2 FQNEAQ come from the germline V gene (reference sequence). This CDR3 has 16 amino acids. V was pared by 4 bases and J by 1 base, with 13 bases between. CDR3 sequence: CASSSPSAGNTGELFF. CDR3 sequence (DNA): TGTGCCAGCAGCTCCCCCTCGGCAGGGAACACCGGGGAGCTGTTTTTT.

At least ten counts were recorded for this clonotype. The chain links TRBV28 to TRBJ1-5; possible D gene TRBD1, 6 bases. The V end lost 5 bases, the J end lost 3 bases, and 11 bases lay between the germline ends. This CDR3 has 14 amino acids. Looked up from germline, CDR1 is MDHEN and CDR2 is SYDVKM. CDR3 sequence reads: CASSHRDNNQPQHF. The CDR3, as DNA: TGTGCCAGCAGTCACCGGGACAACAATCAGCCCCAGCATTTT.

This clonotype showed up many times. V is TRBV12-3 or TRBV12-4 and J is TRBJ1-1; D remains unclear. The V end lost 1 base, the J end lost 7 bases, and 7 bases lay between the germline ends. The CDR3 runs to 12 residues. CDR3: CASSLVKVEAFF. As DNA, the CDR3 is TGTGCCAGCAGTTTAGTGAAGGTTGAAGCTTTCTTT.

This clonotype was detected ten times or more. The chain couples TRBV7-3 to TRBJ2-7; TRBD2 might be the D (6 bases). V shed 0 bases and J shed 2 bases, with 11 bases lying between them. CDR1 and CDR2 (germline): SGHTA, FQGTGA. The CDR3 covers 15 residues. The CDR3: CASSLTSAGPYEQYF. DNA of the CDR3: TGTGCCAGCAGCTTAACGTCGGCGGGGCCCTACGAGCAGTACTTC.